Below, 24 T cell receptor beta chains from the same sample are listed, as sequenced in a study of T cells in Graves' hyperthyroidism and ophthalmopathy. Using RNA transcripts as the source, TCR beta CDR3 regions were amplified. In the first-round RT-PCR of the TCR CDR3, the HTBI primer set was used. One entry per CDR3 protein, called by TCRdb with MiXCR from the multiplex PCR reads. The table has around 620,000 distinct CDR3 sequences, 12% to 15% seen once; the top ten hold over 6%. Material for sequencing was blood. These receptors were obtained from a woman aged 18 to 35 with Graves' ophthalmopathy.

This chain links TRBV28 with TRBJ1-2, with D perhaps matching TRBD1 (5 bases). The length of the CDR3 is 13 residues. In germline, CDR1 is MDHEN, CDR2 SYDVKM. Trimming took 5 bases from V and 4 from J, leaving 11 bases between them. CDR3 sequence: CASSERGGYGYTF. CDR3 nucleotides: TGTGCCAGCAGTGAGAGGGGCGGCTATGGCTACACCTTC.

As regards this clonotype: One end of the junction fails to match germline, which may point to a read error. The J gene is TRBJ2-2, the V gene TRBV6-1; the D is unclear. From germline, CDR1 is MNHNS and CDR2 SASEGT. This CDR3 is 14 amino acids long. The CDR3 bases are TGTGCCAGCAGTCTTCAGTCGAACGCCGGGGAGCTGTTTTTT. Protein sequence: CASSLQSNAGELFF.

At least ten counts were recorded for this clonotype. The chain couples TRBV20-1 to TRBJ2-5; 16 nucleotides agree with TRBD2. CDR1 is DFQATT, CDR2 SNEGSKA, per germline (reference sequence). V dropped 3 bases and J dropped 2; count of bases not matched to a gene: 3. The CDR3 consists of 16 residues. In DNA, the CDR3 is TGCAGTGCTAGGGGACTAGCGGGAGGGAGGCAAGAGACCCAGTACTTC. Encoded protein: CSARGLAGGRQETQYF.

As regards this clonotype: Compared with germline, one end of the junction differs, possibly owing to a read error. The rearrangement uses TRBV7-9 and TRBJ2-3, with D tentatively TRBD1 or TRBD2 (5 bases each). The CDR3 runs to 16 residues. CDR1 and CDR2 (germline): SEHNR, FQNEAQ (reference sequence). This CDR3 reads CASSGGTGRGTDTQYF. The DNA of the CDR3 is TGTGCCAGCAGCGGTGGGACGGGCCGCGGCACGGATACGCAGTATTTT.

This clonotype was seen ten or more times. V gene TRBV20-1 combines with J gene TRBJ2-7; D is uncertain. The CDR3 is 14 amino acids. Germline loops: CDR1 DFQATT, CDR2 SNEGSKA (reference sequence). V lost 4 bases to trimming and J lost 3 bases, with 16 bases between them. DNA of the CDR3: TGCAGTGCTACCACTGCGCAGTATCGCTACGAGCAGTACTTC. Protein sequence: CSATTAQYRYEQYF.

This clonotype has at least ten counts. The chain links TRBV7-8 to TRBJ2-2, with D possibly TRBD2 on 5 matching bases. CDR1 is SGHVS, CDR2 FQNEAQ, per germline. Trimming took off 2 bases at V and 0 bases at J, with 13 bases between the two ends. CDR3 length: 17 residues. The chain's CDR3 is CASSLPRRTSNTGELFF. DNA for the CDR3: TGTGCCAGCAGCTTACCTCGAAGGACTTCGAACACCGGGGAGCTGTTTTTT.

Details on this clonotype: A clone one base away is much larger, so this may be a read error. V and J are TRBV12-3 or TRBV12-4 and TRBJ1-4; 7 bases map to TRBD1. This CDR3 has 15 amino acids. After removal of 8 bases from V and 7 bases from J, the junction contained 13 bases not matched to a gene. This chain's CDR3 is CASGSQQGGSEKLFF. The CDR3 DNA is TGTGCCAGCGGTTCCCAGCAAGGGGGCAGTGAAAAACTGTTTTTT.

This clonotype showed up many times. The rearrangement joins TRBV10-3 to TRBJ2-1; 10 bases line up with TRBD2. Per germline, CDR1 ENHRY and CDR2 SYGVKD. V trimming: 0 bases; J trimming: 5 bases; junction bases outside the gene matches: 7. The CDR3 length is 17 residues. CDR3 sequence reads: CAISESSSSGRDNEQFF. Written as DNA, the CDR3 is TGTGCCATCAGTGAGTCGTCTAGCAGCGGGAGGGACAATGAGCAGTTCTTC.

This clonotype was picked up many times. This sequence joins TRBV10-3 and TRBJ1-5; possibly TRBD1 for D (5 bases). The CDR3 runs 17 residues. Trimming took off 0 bases at V and 2 bases at J, with 14 bases between the two ends. Germline CDR1 is ENHRY and CDR2 is SYGVKD. The CDR3 loop reads CAISESPGRTGNQPQHF. As DNA, the CDR3 is TGTGCCATCAGTGAGTCTCCGGGGCGAACAGGCAATCAGCCCCAGCATTTT.

This clonotype was picked up many times. This chain uses TRBV7-3 with TRBJ2-3; 8 positions agree with TRBD1. The germline CDR1 and CDR2 sequences are SGHTA and FQGTGA. CDR3 size: 17 residues. Unmatched junction bases numbered 7, after V lost 0 bases and J lost 2 bases. The CDR3 protein is CASSLTPQGAHTDTQYF. The CDR3 DNA reads TGTGCCAGCAGCTTAACCCCCCAGGGGGCGCACACAGATACGCAGTATTTT.

The sample holds many counts of this clonotype. This rearrangement joins TRBV11-2 to TRBJ2-3, with 8 positions matching TRBD2. The CDR3 is 17 amino acids. Germline V gene sequence: CDR1 SGHAT, CDR2 FQNNGV. Trimming took 1 base from V and 2 from J; bases not matched to a gene: 8. The CDR3 sequence: CASSLGWSSGYTDTQYF. CDR3 nucleotide sequence: TGTGCCAGCAGCTTAGGCTGGTCTAGCGGGTACACAGATACGCAGTATTTT.

This chain uses TRBV7-6 with TRBJ2-7, with D possibly matching TRBD1 (5 bases). This CDR3 has 16 residues. Between the trimmed V and J ends, which lost 5 bases and 2 bases, there was a span of 19 bases. The germline CDR1 and CDR2 sequences are SGHVS and FNYEAQ. CDR3 nucleotide sequence: TGTGCCAGCAGCCCTCCGGGCAGGGTTTCTCCCTACGAGCAGTACTTC. This sequence encodes CASSPPGRVSPYEQYF.

V usage is TRBV7-6 and J usage is TRBJ1-6, with 7 bases lining up with TRBD1. Looked up from germline, CDR1 is SGHVS and CDR2 is FNYEAQ. CDR3 length: 15 residues. V gave up 2 bases and J gave up 6 bases; unmatched junction bases: 4. CDR3 in DNA: TGTGCCAGCAGCTTACGACAGGGCTTTAATTCACCCCTCCACTTT. This codes for CASSLRQGFNSPLHF.

This clonotype was detected once. The chain carries TRBV28 and TRBJ2-3; TRBD2 aligns across 11 bases. V dropped 7 bases and J dropped 4; count of bases not matched to a gene: 10. Germline V gene lookup returns CDR1 MDHEN and CDR2 SYDVKM. The CDR3 sequence is 16 residues long. CDR3 DNA sequence: TGTGCCAGCACCCCGACTAGCGGGGTAGTAGCAGATACGCAGTATTTT. Translated, it gives CASTPTSGVVADTQYF. The full variable domain, in which reference TRBV28 and TRBJ2-3 provide the parts outside the CDR3, is DVKVTQSSRYLVKRTGEKVFLECVQDMDHENMFWYRQDPGLGLRLIYFSYDVKMKEKGDIPEGYSVSREKKERFSLILESASTNQTSMYLCASTPTSGVVADTQYFGPGTRLTVL.

This clonotype was counted many times. The CDR3 sequence: CASRGPIDTQYF. CDR3 nucleotide sequence: TGTGCCAGCAGGGGGCCTATAGATACGCAGTATTTT. The chain couples TRBV2 to TRBJ2-3; TRBD1 is a possible D gene (5 bases). Trimming removed 6 bases at V and 5 bases at J, with 9 bases between. Per the germline V gene, CDR1 is SNHLY and CDR2 is FYNNEI. The CDR3 extends over 12 amino acids.

The rearrangement uses TRBV5-1 and TRBJ1-1, with 9 nucleotides matching TRBD1. Trimming cost V 3 bases and J 3 bases; bases outside gene matches: 6. The CDR3 runs to 15 residues. Germline V CDR1 and CDR2: SGHRS, YFSETQ. CDR3 protein: CASSSPDRGDTEAFF. The CDR3 nucleotides are TGCGCCAGCAGCTCTCCGGACAGGGGCGACACTGAAGCTTTCTTT.

CDR3 DNA: TGTGCCAGCAGCTTGGGCCGGGGACTCACCTACGAGCAGTACTTC. Protein: CASSLGRGLTYEQYF. The chain links TRBV5-5 to TRBJ2-7, with D possibly TRBD2 on 6 matching bases. CDR1 and CDR2 (germline): SGHKS, YYEKEE (reference sequence). The CDR3 is 15 amino acids. Trimming took off 0 bases at V and 2 bases at J, with 12 bases between the two ends.

This clonotype was observed at least ten times. V is TRBV7-2 and J is TRBJ1-2; D gene unclear. The CDR3 extends over 17 amino acids. Looked up from germline, CDR1 is SGHTA and CDR2 is FQGNSA. Trimming stripped 1 base from V and 0 bases from J, with 15 bases between. The CDR3 loop is CASSLESYMGANYGYTF. The CDR3 nucleotides read TGTGCCAGCAGCTTAGAGAGCTACATGGGAGCTAACTATGGCTACACCTTC.

Only one count was recorded for this clonotype. The CDR3 nucleotides are TGTGCCAGCAGCTCCGGGACAGGGACTTCGCCCCTCCACTTT. Its translation: CASSSGTGTSPLHF. The chain employs TRBV7-8 and TRBJ1-6; 9 bases fit TRBD1. The CDR3 consists of 14 residues. J gave up 13 bases and V 4 bases, and 8 bases lay outside the gene matches. Germline CDR1 SGHVS, CDR2 FQNEAQ.

Note on this clonotype: Mismatch with germline at one junction end may stem from a read error. The CDR3 DNA reads TGTGCCAGCAGCCAAGGGGTGGTTCCTGCGTTCGTTAGGGGGGCCAACGTCCTGACTTTC. This translates into CASSQGVVPAFVRGANVLTF. The chain carries TRBV4-1 and TRBJ2-6, with D maybe TRBD1 (5 bases). Germline CDR1 is MGHRA and CDR2 is YSYEKL. CDR3 length equals 20 residues.

CDR3 sequence (DNA): TGTGCCAGTAGTCCAGTACAGGGAGCCACTCAGCCCCAGCATTTT. Translation gives CASSPVQGATQPQHF. The J gene is TRBJ1-5, the V gene TRBV19, with D possibly TRBD1 on 6 matching bases. V was trimmed by 5 bases and J by 6 bases, leaving 17 bases between them. The CDR3 has 15 amino acids. The germline V gene encodes CDR1 LNHDA and CDR2 SQIVND (reference sequence).

This clonotype has a count of ten or more. The J gene is TRBJ2-3, the V gene TRBV28; D unresolved. V dropped 7 bases and J dropped 6 bases, with 14 bases sitting between them. Looked up from germline, CDR1 is MDHEN and CDR2 is SYDVKM. The CDR3 length is 13 residues. As DNA, the CDR3 is TGTGCCAGCAACAACGGTCCGATCGATACGCAGTATTTT. Its protein is CASNNGPIDTQYF.

This clonotype was seen more than once but under ten times. V is TRBV4-2 and J is TRBJ1-2, with TRBD1 matching over 10 bases. The CDR3 has 15 residues. Trimming took 1 base from V and 3 from J; bases not matched to a gene: 2. CDR1 and CDR2 (germline): LGHNA, YNFKEQ. The CDR3 loop reads CASSQVTGGDYGYTF. The CDR3 DNA sequence: TGTGCCAGCAGCCAAGTGACAGGGGGCGACTATGGCTACACCTTC.

The V call is TRBV7-9, the J call TRBJ2-2; TRBD1 is a possible D gene (5 bases). The CDR3 is 13 amino acids. Germline V lookup: CDR1 SEHNR, CDR2 FQNEAQ (reference sequence). Trimming stripped 3 bases from V and 7 bases from J, with 9 bases between. The CDR3 coding sequence is TGTGCCAGCAGCTTTCAAACAGGCGGGGAGCTGTTTTTT. It translates to CASSFQTGGELFF.